Shown below are 10 T cell receptor beta chains from a single sample sequenced in a study of blood T cell repertoires in COVID-19. Only in-frame clones appear in the TCRdb table, and some are missing; sequencing was by immunoSEQ multiplex PCR. This sample has about 44,000 clones; about 80% occur once, and the top ten carry around two fifths. Input material: peripheral blood. The receptors here all came from a human donor in a cohort sampled during active COVID-19.

The CDR3 reads CAISATGENQPQHF. In DNA form, the CDR3 reads TGTGCCATCAGTGCGACAGGGGAAAATCAGCCCCAGCATTTT. V usage is TRBV10-3 and J usage is TRBJ1-5; 8 nucleotides match TRBD1. CDR1 is ENHRY, CDR2 SYGVKD, per germline. With V trimmed by 4 bases and J by 4 bases, 3 bases remained unmatched. The CDR3 spans 14 residues.

The CDR3 DNA is TGCGCCAGCAGCGACTCCGGGTTTCTCTATGGCTACACCTTC. This sequence encodes CASSDSGFLYGYTF. The V call is TRBV4-1, the J call TRBJ1-2; D is unresolved. This CDR3 spans 14 amino acids. V lost 5 bases to trimming and J lost 4 bases, with 14 bases between them. Per germline, CDR1 MGHRA and CDR2 YSYEKL.

The V call is TRBV3-1 (or the pseudogene TRBV3-2), the J call TRBJ1-6; 8 bases map to TRBD1. CDR1 LGHDT and CDR2 YNNKEL come from the germline V gene (reference sequence). The length of the CDR3 is 14 residues. The junction had 10 bases not matched to a gene; V was cut back by 1 base and J by 17 bases. CDR3 DNA sequence: TGTGCCAGCAGCCAAGCGCATGACAGGGGAGCTTTCCACTTT. Its protein is CASSQAHDRGAFHF.

The chain couples TRBV19 to TRBJ2-3; TRBD1 matches at 9 bases. The CDR3 extends over 15 amino acids. The V and J ends lost 5 bases and 2 bases, in that order; junction bases with no gene match: 5. Germline-derived CDR1 and CDR2 are LNHDA and SQIVND (reference sequence). Written as DNA, the CDR3 is TGTGCCAGTAGTGCCCGACAGGGGGTCACAGATACGCAGTATTTT. This gives the protein CASSARQGVTDTQYF.

The chain combines TRBV3-1 (or the pseudogene TRBV3-2) with TRBJ2-3; TRBD2 aligns across 12 bases. The length of the CDR3 is 15 residues. V shed 1 base and J 7 bases; nucleotides not matched to a gene: 3. The germline V gene encodes CDR1 LGHDT and CDR2 YNNKEL (reference sequence). CDR3 in amino acids: CASSQGLAGVYTQYF. The CDR3 DNA sequence: TGTGCCAGCAGCCAAGGACTAGCGGGGGTGTATACGCAGTATTTT.

The genes are TRBV18 and TRBJ2-1; TRBD2 agrees at 10 bases. This CDR3 is 15 amino acids long. Germline V gene data show CDR1 as KGHSH and CDR2 as LQKENI. J was trimmed by 9 bases and V by 3 bases; bases with no gene match: 8. DNA of the CDR3: TGTGCCAGCTCACCCACTAGCGGGGCTGTGATTGAGCAGTTCTTC. Residues: CASSPTSGAVIEQFF.

The chain joins TRBV28 to TRBJ1-3; 7 bases map to TRBD1. J lost 2 bases, V lost 8 bases, and 6 bases had no gene match. Germline V CDR1 and CDR2: MDHEN, SYDVKM. This CDR3 contains 14 residues. CDR3 nucleotide sequence: TGTGCCAGCGGGGAACAGGGGACTGGAAACACCATATATTTT. This gives the protein CASGEQGTGNTIYF.

J is TRBJ2-6 and V is TRBV19, with a weak D call TRBD2 (5 bases). The germline CDR1 and CDR2 sequences are LNHDA and SQIVND (reference sequence). V was trimmed by 7 bases and J by 0 bases, leaving 13 bases between them. The CDR3 length is 16 residues. The CDR3 DNA sequence: TGTGCCAGTACCGACGGACTGAGCTCTGGGGCCAACGTCCTGACTTTC. It encodes CASTDGLSSGANVLTF.

This chain links TRBV9 with TRBJ2-3; TRBD2 matches at 12 bases. J lost 5 bases, V lost 2 bases, and 6 bases had no gene match. CDR3 length: 16 amino acids. Germline CDR1 reads SGDLS; CDR2 reads YYNGEE. The CDR3 nucleotides are TGTGCCAGCAGCGTTCCTAGCGGGGGGGCGGGAGATACGCAGTATTTT. As protein: CASSVPSGGAGDTQYF.

The V gene is TRBV27, the J gene TRBJ2-3; 7 nucleotides match TRBD1. Looked up from germline, CDR1 is MNHEY and CDR2 is SMNVEV (reference sequence). The CDR3 runs to 13 residues. V shed 6 bases and J 6 bases; nucleotides not matched to a gene: 6. The CDR3 DNA reads as TGTGCCAGCAGGTATAGACAGGGCGATACGCAGTATTTT. Amino acids: CASRYRQGDTQYF.